The 15 T cell receptor beta chains below were found in one sample sequenced in a study of T cell clones after liver transplantation. The data were produced by immunoSEQ multiplex PCR, yet TCRdb's version contains in-frame clones alone and is incomplete. Of 98,000 or so clones listed, 80% to 85% are singletons. The sample consisted of CD4+ T cells from blood, taken before liver transplant. The receptors were sampled from a human donor who received a liver transplant.

V usage is TRBV4-3 and J usage is TRBJ1-2; D uncertain. The V gene's germline CDR1 is LGHNA and CDR2 YSLEER. CDR3 length equals 15 residues. V was shortened by 4 bases and J by 0 bases, with 12 bases between the two germline ends. The CDR3 loop reads CASSPQTTANYGYTF. In DNA, the CDR3 is TGCGCCAGCAGCCCCCAGACTACAGCTAACTATGGCTACACCTTC.

V gene TRBV6-1 combines with J gene TRBJ2-5, with D perhaps being TRBD1 or TRBD2 (5 bases each). Between the trimmed V and J ends, which lost 0 bases and 4 bases, there was a span of 15 bases. The CDR3 loop spans 16 amino acids. Germline lookup yields CDR1 MNHNS and CDR2 SASEGT. CDR3 protein: CASSEADGGFGETQYF. The CDR3 DNA sequence: TGTGCCAGCAGTGAAGCTGATGGGGGATTCGGAGAGACCCAGTACTTC.

The rearrangement uses TRBV7-9 and TRBJ2-3, with D unclear. V was clipped by 6 bases and J by 0 bases, with 7 bases between them. The CDR3 totals 13 residues. Germline-derived CDR1 and CDR2 are SEHNR and FQNEAQ (reference sequence). This CDR3 reads CASSPSSTDTQYF. The DNA of the CDR3 is TGTGCCAGCAGTCCCTCTAGCACAGATACGCAGTATTTT.

The chain links TRBV29-1 to TRBJ2-5; no reliable D call. CDR3 length: 13 residues. The germline gives CDR1 SQVTM, CDR2 ANQGSEA. Deletions cut 5 bases from V and 4 bases from J, with 14 bases between. The CDR3 nucleotides are TGCAGCGTTTACAGACCGGGCGGAGAGACCCAGTACTTC. This encodes CSVYRPGGETQYF.

This sequence joins TRBV19 and TRBJ1-1, with D perhaps matching TRBD1 (6 bases). The CDR3 is 13 residues long. From germline, CDR1 is LNHDA and CDR2 SQIVND (reference sequence). The germline V and J ends were trimmed by 5 bases and 4 bases, with 11 bases remaining between them. The CDR3 sequence is CASSSAGATEAFF. The CDR3, as DNA: TGTGCCAGTAGTTCCGCAGGGGCCACTGAAGCTTTCTTT.

The J gene is TRBJ2-5, the V gene TRBV27; D unclear. The length of the CDR3 is 16 residues. With 6 bases removed from V and 0 bases from J, the gap between germline ends came to 17 bases. Germline CDR1 MNHEY, CDR2 SMNVEV (reference sequence). In DNA, the CDR3 is TGTGCCAGCAGACCAGAGGCACTTCTGTACCAAGAGACCCAGTACTTC. Translation gives CASRPEALLYQETQYF.

The chain couples TRBV5-1 to TRBJ1-5, with TRBD1 as a possible D gene (6 bases). The V gene lost 4 bases and the J gene lost 5 bases, with 13 bases spanning the gap. The CDR3 length is 14 residues. Germline assignment: CDR1 SGHRS and CDR2 YFSETQ. CDR3 region: CASSREGEDQPQHF. DNA for the CDR3: TGCGCCAGCAGCCGGGAGGGGGAGGATCAGCCCCAGCATTTT.

This chain links TRBV29-1 with TRBJ2-3; D remains unclear. This CDR3 spans 12 amino acids. The V gene lost 3 bases and the J gene lost 2 bases, with 6 bases spanning the gap. CDR1 is SQVTM and CDR2 is ANQGSEA in the germline V gene. The CDR3 sequence is CSVEPFTDTQYF. The DNA for the CDR3 is TGCAGCGTTGAGCCCTTCACAGATACGCAGTATTTT.

The CDR3 loop reads CASSVLAGDRTDTQYF. In nucleotides, the CDR3 is TGTGCCAGCAGCGTACTAGCGGGGGACCGCACAGATACGCAGTATTTT. V is TRBV7-2 and J is TRBJ2-3; 11 nucleotides match TRBD2. This CDR3 comprises 16 residues. The V and J ends lost 5 bases and 1 base, in that order; junction bases with no gene match: 5. Germline assignment: CDR1 SGHTA and CDR2 FQGNSA.

The chain is built from TRBV5-1 and TRBJ2-7; D is possibly TRBD1 (6 bases). The CDR3 spans 14 residues. Trimming cost V 0 bases and J 6 bases, with 13 bases left between them. Germline CDR1 reads SGHRS; CDR2 reads YFSETQ. The CDR3 protein is CASSLGTDGGEQYF. The CDR3 coding sequence is TGCGCCAGCAGCTTGGGGACAGATGGGGGCGAGCAGTACTTC.

This clone was detected only once. V gene TRBV12-5 combines with J gene TRBJ2-4, with a possible D match to TRBD1 (7 bases). This CDR3 is 18 amino acids long. Trimming left V 5 bases short and J 0 bases short, with 20 bases between. Germline loops: CDR1 LGHNT, CDR2 FRNRAP. CDR3 region: CASGPGATGELAKNIQYF. The CDR3 DNA is TGTGCTAGTGGTCCGGGGGCCACAGGGGAACTAGCCAAAAACATTCAGTACTTC. Variable domain in full (rest from reference TRBV12-5 and TRBJ2-4): DARVTQTPRHKVTEMGQEVTMRCQPILGHNTVFWYRQTMMQGLELLAYFRNRAPLDDSGMPKDRFSAEMPDATLATLKIQPSEPRDSAVYFCASGPGATGELAKNIQYFGAGTRLSVL.

This sequence joins TRBV25-1 and TRBJ1-5; 9 nucleotides align to TRBD1. The CDR3 is made up of 18 amino acids. Germline loops: CDR1 MGHDK, CDR2 SYGVNS. V trimming: 4 bases; J trimming: 2 bases; junction bases outside the gene matches: 12. Here the CDR3 reads CASSATNTGGKGNQPQHF. The DNA of the CDR3 is TGTGCCAGCAGTGCGACCAATACAGGGGGCAAGGGCAATCAGCCCCAGCATTTT.

This clone was found a few times. The chain joins TRBV6-6 to TRBJ1-2, with D perhaps matching TRBD1 (6 bases). This CDR3 spans 12 amino acids. V lost 5 bases to trimming and J lost 7 bases, with 11 bases between them. Per the germline V gene, CDR1 is MNHNY and CDR2 is SVGAGI (reference sequence). The CDR3 nucleotides read TGTGCCAGCAGTAGGACAGACTCTGGCTACACCTTC. Translating gives CASSRTDSGYTF.

V gene TRBV27 combines with J gene TRBJ1-6; the D is unclear. In germline, CDR1 is MNHEY, CDR2 SMNVEV (reference sequence). The CDR3 is made up of 12 amino acids. V gave up 5 bases and J gave up 13 bases, with 12 bases separating them. In DNA, the CDR3 is TGTGCCAGCAGTATAGGGTATCACCCCCTCCACTTT. Residues: CASSIGYHPLHF.

The chain joins TRBV19 to TRBJ2-7; D unresolved. CDR1 LNHDA and CDR2 SQIVND come from the germline V gene (reference sequence). Trimming pared 10 bases from V and 2 bases from J, leaving 15 bases between. The CDR3 runs 13 residues. CDR3 in amino acids: CATMGRRTYEQYF. The CDR3 DNA sequence: TGTGCCACCATGGGCCGGCGGACCTACGAGCAGTACTTC.